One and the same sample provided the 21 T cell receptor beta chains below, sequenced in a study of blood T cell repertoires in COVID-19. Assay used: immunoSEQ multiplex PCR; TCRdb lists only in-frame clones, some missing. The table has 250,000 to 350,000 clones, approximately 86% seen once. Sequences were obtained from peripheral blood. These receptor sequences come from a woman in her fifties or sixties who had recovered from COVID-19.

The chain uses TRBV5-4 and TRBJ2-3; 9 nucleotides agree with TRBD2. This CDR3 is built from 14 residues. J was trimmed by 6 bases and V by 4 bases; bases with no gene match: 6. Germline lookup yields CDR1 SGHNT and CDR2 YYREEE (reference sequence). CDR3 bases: TGTGCCAGCAGCCGTAGCGGGGGCTGGGATACGCAGTATTTT. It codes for CASSRSGGWDTQYF.

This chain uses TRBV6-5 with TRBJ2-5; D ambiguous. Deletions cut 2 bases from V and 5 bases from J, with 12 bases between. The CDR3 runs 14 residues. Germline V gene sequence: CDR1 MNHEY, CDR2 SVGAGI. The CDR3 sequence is CASSYGWATETQYF. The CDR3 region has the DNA TGTGCCAGCAGTTACGGGTGGGCAACGGAGACCCAGTACTTC.

In DNA form, the CDR3 reads TGTGCCAGCAGTTCTACAGGGGTCGGAAACACCATATATTTT. Protein product: CASSSTGVGNTIYF. The V gene is TRBV28, the J gene TRBJ1-3; TRBD1 matches 7 bases. V was clipped by 4 bases and J by 4 bases; unmatched bases: 4. The CDR3 runs to 14 residues. Germline CDR1 reads MDHEN; CDR2 reads SYDVKM.

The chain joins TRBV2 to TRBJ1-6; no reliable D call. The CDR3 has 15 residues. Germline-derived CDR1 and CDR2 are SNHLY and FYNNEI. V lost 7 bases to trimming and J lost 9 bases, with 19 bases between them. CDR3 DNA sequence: TGTGCCAGCATGAGGGCTGAGGCCCCTCCTTCACCCCTCCACTTT. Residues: CASMRAEAPPSPLHF. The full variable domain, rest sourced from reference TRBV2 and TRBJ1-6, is EPEVTQTPSHQVTQMGQEVILRCVPISNHLYFYWYRQILGQKVEFLVSFYNNEISEKSEIFDDQFSVERPDGSNFTLKIRSTKLEDSAMYFCASMRAEAPPSPLHFGNGTRLTVT.

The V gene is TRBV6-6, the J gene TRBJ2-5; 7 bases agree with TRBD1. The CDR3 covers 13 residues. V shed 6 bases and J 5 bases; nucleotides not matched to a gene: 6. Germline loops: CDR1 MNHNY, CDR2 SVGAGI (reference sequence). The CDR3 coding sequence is TGTGCCAGCAGCTTAATCAGGGGGGAGACCCAGTACTTC. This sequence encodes CASSLIRGETQYF.

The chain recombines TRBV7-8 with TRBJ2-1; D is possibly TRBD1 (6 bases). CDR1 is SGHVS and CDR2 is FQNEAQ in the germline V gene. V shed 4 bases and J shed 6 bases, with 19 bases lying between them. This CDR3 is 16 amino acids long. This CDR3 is CASSSRSRGLGNEQFF. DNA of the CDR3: TGTGCCAGCAGCTCACGTAGCAGGGGTTTAGGCAATGAGCAGTTCTTC. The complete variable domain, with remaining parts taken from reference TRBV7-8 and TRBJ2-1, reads GAGVSQSPRYKVAKRGQDVALRCDPISGHVSLFWYQQALGQGPEFLTYFQNEAQLDKSGLPSDRFFAERPEGSVSTLKIQRTQQEDSAVYLCASSSRSRGLGNEQFFGPGTRLTVL.

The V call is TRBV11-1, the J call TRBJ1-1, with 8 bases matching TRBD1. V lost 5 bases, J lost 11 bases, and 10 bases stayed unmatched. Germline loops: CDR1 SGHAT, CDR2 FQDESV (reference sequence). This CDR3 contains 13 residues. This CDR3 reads CASSRGQGGVAFF. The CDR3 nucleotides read TGTGCCAGCAGCCGAGGACAGGGAGGGGTCGCTTTCTTT.

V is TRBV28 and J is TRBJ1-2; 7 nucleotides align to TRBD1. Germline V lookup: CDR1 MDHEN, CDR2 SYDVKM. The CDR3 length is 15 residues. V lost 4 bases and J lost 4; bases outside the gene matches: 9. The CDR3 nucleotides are TGTGCCAGCAGTTCTCATATGACAGGGAGCTATGGCTACACCTTC. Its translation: CASSSHMTGSYGYTF.

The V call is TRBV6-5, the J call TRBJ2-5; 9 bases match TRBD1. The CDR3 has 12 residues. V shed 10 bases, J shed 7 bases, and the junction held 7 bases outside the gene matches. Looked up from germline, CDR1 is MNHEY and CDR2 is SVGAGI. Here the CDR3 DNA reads TGTGCCACCGAGGACAGGGGCCGGACCCAGTACTTC. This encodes CATEDRGRTQYF.

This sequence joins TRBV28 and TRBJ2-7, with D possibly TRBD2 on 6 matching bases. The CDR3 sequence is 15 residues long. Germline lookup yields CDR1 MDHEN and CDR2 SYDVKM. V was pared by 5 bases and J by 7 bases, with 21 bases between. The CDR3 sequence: CASSPWDRTGEEQYF. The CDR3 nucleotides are TGTGCCAGCAGTCCCTGGGACCGGACGGGGGAAGAGCAGTACTTC.

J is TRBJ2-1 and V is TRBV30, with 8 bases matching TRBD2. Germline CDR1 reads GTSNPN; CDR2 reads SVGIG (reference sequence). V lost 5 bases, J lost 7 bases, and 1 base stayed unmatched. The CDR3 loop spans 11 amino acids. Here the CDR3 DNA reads TGTGCCTGGGCGGGGGGTAATGAGCAGTTCTTC. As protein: CAWAGGNEQFF.

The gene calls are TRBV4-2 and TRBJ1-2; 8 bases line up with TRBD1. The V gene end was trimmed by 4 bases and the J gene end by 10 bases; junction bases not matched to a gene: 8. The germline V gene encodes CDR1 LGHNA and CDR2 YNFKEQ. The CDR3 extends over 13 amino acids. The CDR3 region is CASSRDRGLNYTF. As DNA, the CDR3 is TGTGCCAGCAGCCGAGACAGGGGCTTAAACTACACCTTC.

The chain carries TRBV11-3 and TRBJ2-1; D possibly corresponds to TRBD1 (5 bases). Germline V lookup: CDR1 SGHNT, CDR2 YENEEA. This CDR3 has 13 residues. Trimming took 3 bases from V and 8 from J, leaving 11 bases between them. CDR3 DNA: TGTGCCAGCAGCTTTTTCGACAGCTATGAGCAGTTCTTC. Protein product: CASSFFDSYEQFF.

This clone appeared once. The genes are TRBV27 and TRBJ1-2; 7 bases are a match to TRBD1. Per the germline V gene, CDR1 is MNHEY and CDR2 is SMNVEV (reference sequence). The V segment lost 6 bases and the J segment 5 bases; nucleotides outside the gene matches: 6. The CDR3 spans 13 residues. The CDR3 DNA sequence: TGTGCCAGCAGCCTGGGGGACAGTTATGGCTACACCTTC. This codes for CASSLGDSYGYTF.

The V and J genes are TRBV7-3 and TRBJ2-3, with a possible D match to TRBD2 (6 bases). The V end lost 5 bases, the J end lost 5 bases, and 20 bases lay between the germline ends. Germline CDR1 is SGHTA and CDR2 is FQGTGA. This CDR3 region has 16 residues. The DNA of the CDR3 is TGTGCCAGCAGCCCCACCCAACTATCCGGGGGAGATACGCAGTATTTT. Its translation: CASSPTQLSGGDTQYF.

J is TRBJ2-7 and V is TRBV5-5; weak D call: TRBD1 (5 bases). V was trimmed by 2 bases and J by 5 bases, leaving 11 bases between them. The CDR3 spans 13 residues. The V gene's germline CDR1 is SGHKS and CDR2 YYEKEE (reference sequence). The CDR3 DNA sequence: TGTGCCAGCAGCTTCCTGCAGGGTCACGAGCAGTACTTC. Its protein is CASSFLQGHEQYF. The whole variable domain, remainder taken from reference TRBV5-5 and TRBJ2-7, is DAGVTQSPTHLIKTRGQQVTLRCSPISGHKSVSWYQQVLGQGPQFIFQYYEKEERGRGNFPDRFSARQFPNYSSELNVNALLLGDSALYLCASSFLQGHEQYFGPGTRLTVT.

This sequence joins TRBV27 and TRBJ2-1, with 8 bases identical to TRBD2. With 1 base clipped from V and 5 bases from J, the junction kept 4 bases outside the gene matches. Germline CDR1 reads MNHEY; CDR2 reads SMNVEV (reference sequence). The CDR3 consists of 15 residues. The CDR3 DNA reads TGTGCCAGCAGTTTATGGTGGCGGGGGGACAATGAGCAGTTCTTC. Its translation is CASSLWWRGDNEQFF.

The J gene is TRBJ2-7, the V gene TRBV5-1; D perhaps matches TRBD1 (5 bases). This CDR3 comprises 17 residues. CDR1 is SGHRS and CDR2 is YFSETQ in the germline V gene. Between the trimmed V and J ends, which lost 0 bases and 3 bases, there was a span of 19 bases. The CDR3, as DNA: TGCGCCAGCAGCTTGGCCACCTTGAGCCAACAGGACTACGAGCAGTACTTC. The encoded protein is CASSLATLSQQDYEQYF. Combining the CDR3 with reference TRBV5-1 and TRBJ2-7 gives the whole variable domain KAGVTQTPRYLIKTRGQQVTLSCSPISGHRSVSWYQQTPGQGLQFLFEYFSETQRNKGNFPGRFSGRQFSNSRSEMNVSTLELGDSALYLCASSLATLSQQDYEQYFGPGTRLTVT.

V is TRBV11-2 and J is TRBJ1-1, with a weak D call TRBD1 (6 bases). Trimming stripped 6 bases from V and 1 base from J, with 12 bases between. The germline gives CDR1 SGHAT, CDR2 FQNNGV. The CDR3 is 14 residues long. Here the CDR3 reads CASRSGQTNTEAFF. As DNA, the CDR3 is TGTGCCAGCAGATCGGGACAAACGAACACTGAAGCTTTCTTT.

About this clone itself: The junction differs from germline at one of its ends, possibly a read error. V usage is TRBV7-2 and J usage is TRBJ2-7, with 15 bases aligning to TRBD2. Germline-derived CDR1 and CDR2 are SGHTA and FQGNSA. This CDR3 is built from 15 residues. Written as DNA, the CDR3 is TGTGCCAGCAGTTTAGGACTAGCGGGAGGGCGGGAGCAGTACTTC. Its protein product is CASSLGLAGGREQYF.

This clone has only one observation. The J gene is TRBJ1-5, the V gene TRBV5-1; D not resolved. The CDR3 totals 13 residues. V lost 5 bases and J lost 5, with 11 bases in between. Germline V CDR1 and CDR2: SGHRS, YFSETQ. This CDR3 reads CASRIGEDQPQHF. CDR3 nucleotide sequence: TGCGCCAGCAGAATCGGGGAGGATCAGCCCCAGCATTTT.